The 15 T cell receptor beta chains below all came from one sample that was sequenced in a study of T cell changes during pregnancy in multiple sclerosis. The data were produced by immunoSEQ multiplex PCR, yet TCRdb's version contains in-frame clones alone and is incomplete. Of approximately 100,000 clones in the sample, approximately 94% were seen once. Source: peripheral blood, taken in the second trimester of pregnancy. The receptors shown here come from a female donor with multiple sclerosis, enrolled in a pregnancy study.

The chain uses TRBV4-1 and TRBJ1-4; a possible D gene is TRBD1 (5 bases). This CDR3 is built from 15 residues. Trimming pared 0 bases from V and 5 bases from J, leaving 10 bases between. The V gene's germline CDR1 is MGHRA and CDR2 YSYEKL. The CDR3 DNA reads TGCGCCAGCAGCCAAGATGGGGCTGGGAATGAAAAACTGTTTTTT. This codes for CASSQDGAGNEKLFF.

The chain has TRBV10-1 and TRBJ2-1; 11 nucleotides agree with TRBD2. Germline V gene lookup returns CDR1 WNHNN and CDR2 SYGVQD (reference sequence). The CDR3 length is 16 residues. The V segment lost 6 bases and the J segment 2 bases; nucleotides outside the gene matches: 6. This CDR3 is CASSLTSGSPYNEQFF. CDR3 in DNA: TGCGCCAGCAGCCTTACTAGCGGGAGCCCCTACAATGAGCAGTTCTTC.

The chain employs TRBV6-5 and TRBJ1-2; maybe TRBD1 (5 bases). Germline assignment: CDR1 MNHEY and CDR2 SVGAGI. Between the trimmed V and J ends, which lost 4 bases and 5 bases, there was a span of 11 bases. This CDR3 is 13 amino acids long. The CDR3 sequence: CASSFGHLYGYTF. The CDR3 coding sequence is TGTGCCAGCAGTTTTGGACACTTATATGGCTACACCTTC.

This chain links TRBV12-1 with TRBJ1-5; TRBD1, as called in the table, went unchecked against the DNA. TRBV12-1 constitutes a pseudogene. The CDR3 extends over 20 amino acids. The CDR3 loop reads CASSFGLRQGGTYSNQPQHF. The CDR3 bases are TGTGCCAGCAGCTTTGGTCTGAGACAGGGGGGGACTTATAGCAATCAGCCCCAGCATTTT.

This rearrangement joins TRBV15 to TRBJ2-5; possibly TRBD2 for D (5 bases). Germline values: CDR1 LNHNV, CDR2 YYDKDF (reference sequence). The CDR3 has 14 residues. Trimming left V 0 bases short and J 3 bases short, with 8 bases between. Here the CDR3 reads CATSRDAGEETQYF. DNA of the CDR3: TGTGCCACCAGCAGAGATGCCGGGGAAGAGACCCAGTACTTC.

The chain recombines TRBV29-1 with TRBJ1-4; TRBD1 aligns across 9 bases. Germline CDR1 SQVTM, CDR2 ANQGSEA. V was clipped by 7 bases and J by 5 bases; unmatched bases: 2. The CDR3 consists of 12 residues. CDR3 amino acids: CSAGQGNEKLFF. The CDR3 nucleotides read TGCAGCGCGGGACAGGGCAATGAAAAACTGTTTTTT.

In DNA, the CDR3 is TGTGCCAGCAGCCGGACAGGGGCCCAGGGTGGCTACACCTTC. It is translated as CASSRTGAQGGYTF. V usage is TRBV11-1 and J usage is TRBJ1-2, with 9 positions matching TRBD1. J gave up 7 bases and V 5 bases, and 8 bases lay outside the gene matches. CDR1 is SGHAT and CDR2 is FQDESV in the germline V gene (reference sequence). There are 14 residues in the CDR3.

This clone was seen once. The chain uses TRBV4-1 and TRBJ2-1; 11 bases match TRBD1. The CDR3 is 17 amino acids. The germline V gene encodes CDR1 MGHRA and CDR2 YSYEKL. The V segment lost 6 bases and the J segment 8 bases; nucleotides outside the gene matches: 15. The CDR3, as DNA: TGCGCCAGCAGGGAAAGATGGGGCGGGACAGGGGGAGATGAGCAGTTCTTC. Translated, it gives CASRERWGGTGGDEQFF.

The chain recombines TRBV6-1 with TRBJ2-3; 9 nucleotides align to TRBD2. Germline CDR1 reads MNHNS; CDR2 reads SASEGT. The CDR3 covers 18 residues. V lost 4 bases and J lost 3; bases outside the gene matches: 14. CDR3: CASSAGLAPYLETDTQYF. The CDR3 DNA sequence: TGTGCCAGCAGTGCAGGACTAGCGCCTTACCTCGAAACAGATACGCAGTATTTT.

In this sample, this clone turned up once. This sequence joins TRBV19 and TRBJ1-1; TRBD1 is a possible D gene (6 bases). Germline-derived CDR1 and CDR2 are LNHDA and SQIVND (reference sequence). Between the trimmed V and J ends, which lost 5 bases and 6 bases, there was a span of 16 bases. This CDR3 has 14 amino acids. The DNA for the CDR3 is TGTGCCAGTAGTGGTCAGGGGAAGGACCCTGAAGCTTTCTTT. Residues: CASSGQGKDPEAFF.

The chain combines TRBV23-1 with TRBJ2-7, with 10 bases fitting TRBD1. TRBV23-1 qualifies as an ORF whose function is uncertain. J was trimmed by 1 base and V by 6 bases; bases with no gene match: 12. The CDR3 runs 17 residues. CDR3 amino acids: CASSLCLRDRGSYEQYF. In DNA, the CDR3 is TGCGCCAGCAGCCTATGCCTCCGGGACAGGGGATCCTACGAGCAGTACTTC.

The chain combines TRBV9 with TRBJ2-2, with D possibly being TRBD1 (6 bases). V shed 4 bases and J shed 0 bases, with 16 bases lying between them. Per the germline V gene, CDR1 is SGDLS and CDR2 is YYNGEE. This CDR3 has 17 amino acids. The CDR3 region is CASSTRPDSANTGELFF. The CDR3 nucleotides are TGTGCCAGCAGCACCCGCCCGGACAGCGCGAACACCGGGGAGCTGTTTTTT. The whole variable domain, filled in from reference TRBV9 and TRBJ2-2, reads DSGVTQTPKHLITATGQRVTLRCSPRSGDLSVYWYQQSLDQGLQFLIQYYNGEERAKGNILERFSAQQFPDLHSELNLSSLELGDSALYFCASSTRPDSANTGELFFGEGSRLTVL.

The chain joins TRBV28 to TRBJ2-5; the D gene is possibly TRBD1 (5 bases). V lost 5 bases, J lost 3 bases, and 7 bases lay in between. This CDR3 comprises 12 residues. The germline V gene encodes CDR1 MDHEN and CDR2 SYDVKM. CDR3 in DNA: TGTGCCAGCAGTATCAGGGAAGAGACCCAGTACTTC. This sequence encodes CASSIREETQYF.

The chain combines TRBV30 with TRBJ1-3; 8 bases agree with TRBD1. Germline trimming cut 2 bases from V and 7 bases from J; bases unmatched to any gene: 7. Per germline, CDR1 GTSNPN and CDR2 SVGIG (reference sequence). CDR3 length equals 14 residues. The CDR3 protein is CAWSRQGTGNTIYF. In DNA form, the CDR3 reads TGTGCCTGGAGTCGACAGGGGACGGGCAACACCATATATTTT.

This chain connects TRBV5-1 to TRBJ2-7; TRBD1 agrees at 7 bases. This CDR3 has 15 amino acids. Germline V gives CDR1 SGHRS, CDR2 YFSETQ. V shed 5 bases and J 3 bases; nucleotides not matched to a gene: 11. CDR3 region: CASSPGTVAYYEQYF. The CDR3 nucleotides read TGCGCCAGCAGTCCCGGGACAGTAGCTTACTACGAGCAGTACTTC.